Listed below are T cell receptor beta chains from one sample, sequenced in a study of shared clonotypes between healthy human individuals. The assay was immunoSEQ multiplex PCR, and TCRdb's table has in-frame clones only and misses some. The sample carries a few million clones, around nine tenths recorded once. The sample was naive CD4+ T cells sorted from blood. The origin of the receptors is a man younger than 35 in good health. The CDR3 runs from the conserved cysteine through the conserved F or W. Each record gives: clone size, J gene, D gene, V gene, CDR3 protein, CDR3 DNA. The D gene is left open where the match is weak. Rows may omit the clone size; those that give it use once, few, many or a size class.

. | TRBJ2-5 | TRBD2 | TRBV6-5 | CASSYGTSVQETQYF | TGTGCCAGCAGTTACGGGACTAGCGTTCAAGAGACCCAGTACTTC
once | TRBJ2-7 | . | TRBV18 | CASSENVGLPLVEQYF | TGTGCCAGCTCAGAAAACGTCGGACTGCCCCTCGTTGAGCAGTACTTC
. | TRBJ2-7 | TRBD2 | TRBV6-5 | CASSYSYREEYEQYF | TGTGCCAGCAGTTACTCGTACCGGGAGGAATACGAGCAGTACTTC
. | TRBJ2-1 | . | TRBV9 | CASRAQEYNEQFF | TGTGCCAGCAGAGCACAGGAGTACAATGAGCAGTTCTTC
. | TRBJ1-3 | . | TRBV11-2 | CASSLGGDTIYF | TGTGCCAGCAGCTTAGGCGGGGACACCATATATTTT
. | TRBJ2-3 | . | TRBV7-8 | CASSLEPGSTDTQYF | TGTGCCAGCAGCTTAGAACCCGGAAGCACAGATACGCAGTATTTT
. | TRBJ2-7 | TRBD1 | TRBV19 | CASSRDRTSYEQYF | TGTGCCAGTAGTAGGGACAGGACCTCCTACGAGCAGTACTTC
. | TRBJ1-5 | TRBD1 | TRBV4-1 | CASSQPDRGDQPQHF | TGCGCCAGCAGCCAACCGGACAGGGGGGATCAGCCCCAGCATTTT
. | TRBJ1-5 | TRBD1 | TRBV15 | CATSRQTGGDQPQHF | TGTGCCACCAGCAGACAGACAGGGGGGGATCAGCCCCAGCATTTT
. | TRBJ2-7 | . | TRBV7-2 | CASSLAGPSPYEQYF | TGTGCCAGCAGCTTAGCCGGACCATCTCCGTACGAGCAGTACTTC
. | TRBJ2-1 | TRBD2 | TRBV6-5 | CASSYQGLAGNEQFF | TGTGCCAGCAGTTACCAGGGACTAGCAGGTAATGAGCAGTTCTTC
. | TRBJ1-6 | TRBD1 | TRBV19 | CASSRGQGANSPLHF | TGTGCCAGTAGTAGAGGACAGGGGGCGAATTCACCCCTCCACTTT
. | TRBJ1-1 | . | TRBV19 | CASRPEGSQVWNTEAFF | TGTGCCAGTAGGCCAGAGGGATCGCAGGTTTGGAACACTGAAGCTTTCTTT
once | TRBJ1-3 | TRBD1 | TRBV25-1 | CASTGTGVGNTIYF | TGTGCCAGCACCGGGACAGGGGTAGGAAACACCATATATTTT
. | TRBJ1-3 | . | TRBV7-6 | CASSPHWGSGNTIYF | TGTGCCAGCAGCCCCCACTGGGGCTCTGGAAACACCATATATTTT
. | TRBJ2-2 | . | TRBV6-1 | CASSVLRETPNTGELFF | TGTGCCAGCAGTGTGCTTAGGGAGACACCGAACACCGGGGAGCTGTTTTTT